This T cell receptor beta chain was obtained from a study of cytomegalovirus exposure and HLA in healthy donors. Trimming shortened V by 2 bases and J by 4 bases, and 6 bases separated the two germline ends. Germline V gene sequence: CDR1 SGHKS, CDR2 YYEKEE (reference sequence). The CDR3 covers 12 residues. Primers: 60 Vbeta forward and 13 Jbeta reverse. The method was immunoSEQ multiplex PCR; TCRdb's version includes in-frame clones alone and lacks a portion of them. The sample shows some 160,000 clones, roughly 80% of them seen only once. Donors in the study were healthy people who gave bone marrow.

The receptor was derived from a woman aged 50 to 60 in good health and CMV-seronegative. The rearrangement joins TRBV5-5 to TRBJ1-1, with D hard to call. Sequencing input: PBMCs. CDR3 sequence: CASSFTGTEAFF. CDR3 nucleotide sequence: TGTGCCAGCAGCTTCACCGGCACTGAAGCTTTCTTT.